These 15 T cell receptor beta chains were sequenced from one sample in a study of OX40 agonist ivuxolimab in advanced cancers. The assay was immunoSEQ multiplex PCR, and TCRdb's table has in-frame clones only and misses some. The sample lists 40,000 to 45,000 clones, about nine tenths seen once, with 4.5% to 6% in the top ten. The sample was CD4+ or CD8+ T cells sorted from blood, taken in a trial of the OX40 agonist ivuxolimab. The source is an adult with an advanced solid tumor such as melanoma, head and neck, liver or kidney cancer.

The count of this clone is one. The V call is TRBV7-3, the J call TRBJ2-7; tentatively, D is TRBD2 (6 bases). The CDR3 loop spans 13 amino acids. The V end lost 5 bases, the J end lost 5 bases, and 13 bases lay between the germline ends. Germline V lookup: CDR1 SGHTA, CDR2 FQGTGA. CDR3 residues: CASSLGTPNEQYF. CDR3 coding DNA: TGTGCCAGCAGCCTCGGGACTCCAAACGAGCAGTACTTC.

This chain connects TRBV14 to TRBJ2-1, with a possible D match to TRBD1 (5 bases). The CDR3 consists of 15 residues. V was cut by 4 bases and J by 4 bases, with 14 bases left in between. CDR1 and CDR2 (germline): SGHDN, FVKESK. CDR3 amino acids: CASSPRGFLYNEQFF. The CDR3 DNA reads as TGTGCCAGCAGCCCTAGGGGCTTTCTTTACAATGAGCAGTTCTTC.

The CDR3 nucleotides read TGTGCCAGCAGTAGGTACGGACAGTACACTGAAGCTTTCTTT. This encodes CASSRYGQYTEAFF. The rearrangement joins TRBV6-5 to TRBJ1-1; perhaps TRBD1 as D (6 bases). Trimming shortened V by 5 bases and J by 3 bases, and 13 bases separated the two germline ends. Germline-derived CDR1 and CDR2 are MNHEY and SVGAGI. The CDR3 runs 14 residues.

The V and J genes are TRBV4-1 and TRBJ1-4; D gene unclear. V dropped 4 bases and J dropped 5 bases, with 5 bases sitting between them. This CDR3 is 12 amino acids long. In germline, CDR1 is MGHRA, CDR2 YSYEKL. The CDR3, as DNA: TGCGCCAGCAGCCGCGTGAATGAAAAACTGTTTTTT. Protein product: CASSRVNEKLFF.

This chain links TRBV30 with TRBJ2-3, with 13 bases that match TRBD2. This CDR3 has 16 residues. Losses at the gene ends were 0 bases for V and 4 bases for J; bases not matched to a gene: 4. Looked up from germline, CDR1 is GTSNPN and CDR2 is SVGIG (reference sequence). The CDR3 DNA sequence: TGTGCCTGGAGTGTAAGGACTAGCGGGAGCTCAGATACGCAGTATTTT. Amino acids: CAWSVRTSGSSDTQYF.

V is TRBV5-1 and J is TRBJ2-7; D perhaps matches TRBD1 (5 bases). CDR1 and CDR2 from the germline V gene are SGHRS and YFSETQ. Trimming took off 0 bases at V and 4 bases at J, with 5 bases between the two ends. The CDR3 spans 12 residues. The CDR3 region has the DNA TGCGCCAGCAGCTTGGACAGGTACGAGCAGTACTTC. This translates into CASSLDRYEQYF. The entire variable domain, with the rest obtained from reference TRBV5-1 and TRBJ2-7, is as follows: KAGVTQTPRYLIKTRGQQVTLSCSPISGHRSVSWYQQTPGQGLQFLFEYFSETQRNKGNFPGRFSGRQFSNSRSEMNVSTLELGDSALYLCASSLDRYEQYFGPGTRLTVT.

The sample holds one count of this clone. The chain uses TRBV5-1 and TRBJ2-3; TRBD2 agrees at 7 bases. Germline V gene lookup returns CDR1 SGHRS and CDR2 YFSETQ. This CDR3 is 14 amino acids long. The V and J ends lost 3 bases and 2 bases, in that order; junction bases with no gene match: 3. The DNA of the CDR3 is TGCGCCAGCAGCTCAGCGGGATACACAGATACGCAGTATTTT. Amino acids: CASSSAGYTDTQYF. Drawing the rest from reference TRBV5-1 and TRBJ2-3, the complete variable domain is KAGVTQTPRYLIKTRGQQVTLSCSPISGHRSVSWYQQTPGQGLQFLFEYFSETQRNKGNFPGRFSGRQFSNSRSEMNVSTLELGDSALYLCASSSAGYTDTQYFGPGTRLTVL.

This rearrangement joins TRBV5-6 to TRBJ1-1, with a weak D call TRBD1 (5 bases). The length of the CDR3 is 13 residues. Germline V gene data show CDR1 as SGHDT and CDR2 as YYEEEE. The V end was cut by 2 bases, the J end by 4 bases, with 9 bases between. The chain's CDR3 is CASSLRGRTEAFF. CDR3 DNA sequence: TGTGCCAGCAGCTTACGGGGACGCACTGAAGCTTTCTTT.

The chain has TRBV12-2 and TRBJ2-3. TRBV12-2 is flagged as a pseudogene. This CDR3 region has 13 residues. The CDR3 DNA reads as TGTGCAAGTCGCTTAGCAGGCACAGATACGCAGTATTTT. Translation: CASRLAGTDTQYF.

This chain uses TRBV5-4 with TRBJ1-2, with D perhaps TRBD1 (6 bases). The V and J ends lost 2 bases and 9 bases respectively, with 20 bases between them. The CDR3 has 15 amino acids. Germline V gene data show CDR1 as SGHNT and CDR2 as YYREEE (reference sequence). CDR3 sequence reads: CASSFEEHRARSYTF. The DNA of the CDR3 is TGTGCCAGCAGCTTCGAGGAGCACAGGGCAAGGAGCTACACCTTC.

The chain recombines TRBV12-5 with TRBJ1-5, with a weak D call TRBD1 (6 bases). The V and J ends lost 0 bases and 2 bases respectively, with 29 bases between them. Looked up from germline, CDR1 is LGHNT and CDR2 is FRNRAP. This CDR3 contains 22 residues. For the CDR3, the DNA is TGTGCTAGTGGTTTGGTACTAGAATTTAGTTTGCAGGGGCTAACAGGCAATCAGCCCCAGCATTTT. It yields the protein CASGLVLEFSLQGLTGNQPQHF. Supplemented by reference TRBV12-5 and TRBJ1-5, the full variable domain reads DARVTQTPRHKVTEMGQEVTMRCQPILGHNTVFWYRQTMMQGLELLAYFRNRAPLDDSGMPKDRFSAEMPDATLATLKIQPSEPRDSAVYFCASGLVLEFSLQGLTGNQPQHFGDGTRLSIL.

CDR3 in amino acids: CASSDSGIPGELFF. For the CDR3, the DNA is TGTGCCAGCAGTGACTCAGGGATCCCCGGGGAGCTGTTTTTT. This chain joins TRBV6-4 and TRBJ2-2, with no clear D. V gave up 0 bases and J gave up 6 bases, with 8 bases separating them. The CDR3 spans 14 residues. Germline V gene sequence: CDR1 MRHNA, CDR2 SNTAGT.

The chain combines TRBV5-1 with TRBJ2-5, with a weak D call TRBD1 (6 bases). With 2 bases removed from V and 2 bases from J, the gap between germline ends came to 10 bases. This CDR3 contains 14 residues. Germline V CDR1 and CDR2: SGHRS, YFSETQ. Written as DNA, the CDR3 is TGCGCCAGCAGCTTTTGGGGGCGGCAAGAGACCCAGTACTTC. This translates into CASSFWGRQETQYF.

The chain joins TRBV5-1 to TRBJ1-2; possible D gene TRBD1, 6 bases. V lost 0 bases and J lost 4, with 10 bases in between. CDR3 size: 14 residues. Germline CDR1 reads SGHRS; CDR2 reads YFSETQ. CDR3 sequence reads: CASSLVDSVYGYTF. As DNA, the CDR3 is TGCGCCAGCAGCTTGGTGGACAGCGTCTATGGCTACACCTTC.

The chain combines TRBV11-1 with TRBJ1-1; D unclear. CDR3 length: 13 residues. From germline, CDR1 is SGHAT and CDR2 FQDESV (reference sequence). V was pared by 5 bases and J by 0 bases, with 7 bases between. CDR3 residues: CASSPEVNTEAFF. Here the CDR3 DNA reads TGTGCCAGCAGCCCGGAAGTGAACACTGAAGCTTTCTTT.